This passage covers 30 T cell receptor beta chains from one sample sequenced in a study of T cells in localized non-small cell lung cancer. Measured with immunoSEQ multiplex PCR; TCRdb has only the in-frame clones, and not every one. This sample has about 59,000 clones, with roughly nine tenths found just once. Source: peripheral blood, taken before any cancer treatment. The receptors here all came from a man aged 40 to 70 with stage I lung adenocarcinoma.

Only one count was recorded for this clone. The V gene is TRBV6-9, the J gene TRBJ2-7; D perhaps matches TRBD1 (5 bases). The germline V gene encodes CDR1 MNHGY and CDR2 SVAAGI. V shed 4 bases and J shed 0 bases, with 13 bases lying between them. CDR3 length: 15 residues. This CDR3 is CASSFYVRDSYEQYF. The CDR3 DNA follows: TGTGCCAGCAGTTTTTACGTCAGGGACTCCTACGAGCAGTACTTC.

The chain carries TRBV2 and TRBJ2-7; 10 bases fit TRBD1. Looked up from germline, CDR1 is SNHLY and CDR2 is FYNNEI. The CDR3 loop spans 16 amino acids. Unmatched junction bases numbered 9, after V lost 3 bases and J lost 4 bases. The CDR3 reads CASSDQGQGIRYEQYF. The CDR3 nucleotides read TGTGCCAGCAGTGATCAGGGACAGGGGATAAGATACGAGCAGTACTTC.

J is TRBJ1-5 and V is TRBV4-1, with TRBD1 as a possible D gene (5 bases). The CDR3 spans 14 residues. The ends were cut back, 8 bases at V and 9 bases at J, with 20 bases in the middle. Per the germline V gene, CDR1 is MGHRA and CDR2 is YSYEKL. As DNA, the CDR3 is TGCGCCAGCCAGCCAACACGGGGGGGACGGCCCCAGCATTTT. Protein sequence: CASQPTRGGRPQHF.

J is TRBJ1-1 and V is TRBV14; TRBD1 is a possible D gene (5 bases). Germline V gene data show CDR1 as SGHDN and CDR2 as FVKESK. Trimming stripped 4 bases from V and 3 bases from J, with 15 bases between. There are 15 residues in the CDR3. As DNA, the CDR3 is TGTGCCAGCAGCCCCCCCCAGGGCGGTTACACTGAAGCTTTCTTT. It is translated as CASSPPQGGYTEAFF.

The gene calls are TRBV4-1 and TRBJ2-1; D is perhaps TRBD1 (6 bases). The germline V gene has CDR1 MGHRA and CDR2 YSYEKL. The CDR3 runs to 15 residues. V was trimmed by 0 bases and J by 8 bases, leaving 14 bases between them. The CDR3 sequence: CASSQDRVSGDEQFF. The CDR3 region has the DNA TGCGCCAGCAGCCAAGACAGGGTGTCAGGGGATGAGCAGTTCTTC.

The rearrangement joins TRBV11-2 to TRBJ2-6; D is undetermined. The CDR3 sequence is 15 residues long. Germline V gene lookup returns CDR1 SGHAT and CDR2 FQNNGV. V was pared by 1 base and J by 4 bases, with 8 bases between. Here the CDR3 DNA reads TGTGCCAGCAGCTTAGGGCAGCTCGGGGCCAACGTCCTGACTTTC. This sequence encodes CASSLGQLGANVLTF.

The V gene is TRBV15, the J gene TRBJ2-7; D not resolved. CDR3 length: 14 amino acids. CDR1 and CDR2 from the germline V gene are LNHNV and YYDKDF (reference sequence). V lost 1 base to trimming and J lost 0 bases, with 7 bases between them. The CDR3 nucleotides read TGTGCCACCAGCAGAGTCGACGGCTCCTACGAGCAGTACTTC. This sequence encodes CATSRVDGSYEQYF.

The chain couples TRBV7-9 to TRBJ2-7; D might be TRBD1 (6 bases). Trimming pared 5 bases from V and 3 bases from J, leaving 11 bases between. This CDR3 is built from 13 residues. Germline CDR1 and CDR2: SEHNR and FQNEAQ (reference sequence). The CDR3 loop reads CASSHRTVYEQYF. DNA for the CDR3: TGTGCCAGCAGCCACCGGACAGTCTACGAGCAGTACTTC.

Written as DNA, the CDR3 is TGCGCCAGCAGCTGGGGACAGGGCTCGGGGGGTGAGCAGTTCTTC. It specifies CASSWGQGSGGEQFF. This chain connects TRBV5-1 to TRBJ2-1; 9 bases fit TRBD1. The CDR3 runs 15 residues. After removal of 3 bases from V and 9 bases from J, the junction contained 10 bases not matched to a gene. Germline V gives CDR1 SGHRS, CDR2 YFSETQ.

The J gene is TRBJ2-5, the V gene TRBV11-1; possibly TRBD1 for D (6 bases). The CDR3 loop spans 17 amino acids. The V end was cut by 4 bases, the J end by 7 bases, with 25 bases between. Germline CDR1 reads SGHAT; CDR2 reads FQDESV (reference sequence). The chain's CDR3 is CASSSDLGGQILLTQYF. CDR3 coding DNA: TGTGCCAGCAGCTCGGATCTTGGAGGACAGATCCTTTTGACCCAGTACTTC.

This clone occurred once. The gene calls are TRBV7-8 and TRBJ1-1; 7 nucleotides match TRBD1. CDR3 length equals 13 residues. Germline V CDR1 and CDR2: SGHVS, FQNEAQ. V dropped 5 bases and J dropped 10; count of bases not matched to a gene: 10. The CDR3 nucleotides are TGTGCCAGCAGCCTGCAGGGGGACCTGAGAGCTTTCTTT. Translated, it gives CASSLQGDLRAFF.

The rearrangement links TRBV7-3 to TRBJ2-2, with D unresolved. Germline lookup yields CDR1 SGHTA and CDR2 FQGTGA. The CDR3 contains 16 residues. With 2 bases removed from V and 4 bases from J, the gap between germline ends came to 14 bases. In DNA form, the CDR3 reads TGTGCCAGCAGCTTACAAGGGCCAGCCCGCACCGGGGAGCTGTTTTTT. It translates to CASSLQGPARTGELFF.

This clone was detected once. The rearrangement uses TRBV10-2 and TRBJ2-2, with 8 bases that match TRBD1. From germline, CDR1 is WSHSY and CDR2 SAAADI. V shed 9 bases and J 5 bases; nucleotides not matched to a gene: 8. The CDR3 extends over 14 amino acids. CDR3 sequence: CASETGVGTGELFF. The CDR3 DNA reads as TGCGCCAGTGAGACAGGGGTTGGTACCGGGGAGCTGTTTTTT.

This clone is a singleton in its sample. This rearrangement joins TRBV4-2 to TRBJ2-7; 9 nucleotides match TRBD2. Looked up from germline, CDR1 is LGHNA and CDR2 is YNFKEQ. Losses at the gene ends were 0 bases for V and 0 bases for J; bases not matched to a gene: 0. This CDR3 region has 15 residues. In nucleotides, the CDR3 is TGTGCCAGCAGCCAAGAGACTAGCGGCTCCTACGAGCAGTACTTC. It yields the protein CASSQETSGSYEQYF.

This chain connects TRBV11-2 to TRBJ2-2; weak D call: TRBD1 (7 bases). Germline V gene lookup returns CDR1 SGHAT and CDR2 FQNNGV. V was trimmed by 5 bases and J by 4 bases, leaving 17 bases between them. CDR3 length: 16 residues. The DNA for the CDR3 is TGTGCCAGCAGCCGAGGGCAGGGGGGAGTCACCGGGGAGCTGTTTTTT. Encoded protein: CASSRGQGGVTGELFF.

V usage is TRBV6-6 and J usage is TRBJ2-1; D possibly corresponds to TRBD1 (5 bases). Germline values: CDR1 MNHNY, CDR2 SVGAGI (reference sequence). V was pared by 5 bases and J by 10 bases, with 12 bases between. The CDR3 covers 12 residues. The CDR3 protein is CASSPDSSEQFF. For the CDR3, the DNA is TGTGCCAGCAGTCCAGACAGTTCCGAGCAGTTCTTC.

CDR3 amino acids: CASSLLVGETQYF. Here the CDR3 DNA reads TGTGCCAGCAGCTTACTAGTTGGGGAGACCCAGTACTTC. The chain carries TRBV11-2 and TRBJ2-5; D call uncertain. Looked up from germline, CDR1 is SGHAT and CDR2 is FQNNGV. The CDR3 length is 13 residues. The germline V and J ends were trimmed by 2 bases and 5 bases, with 9 bases remaining between them.

The CDR3 DNA reads TGTGCCAGCAGCTCGGGACAAAACAATGAGCAGTTCTTC. It encodes CASSSGQNNEQFF. V and J are TRBV7-9 and TRBJ2-1, with D possibly matching TRBD1 (6 bases). The germline CDR1 and CDR2 sequences are SEHNR and FQNEAQ (reference sequence). The CDR3 has 13 amino acids. Trimming removed 4 bases from V and 5 bases from J, with 9 bases in between.

This chain uses TRBV11-2 with TRBJ2-1; perhaps TRBD1 as D (5 bases). Germline values: CDR1 SGHAT, CDR2 FQNNGV. V gave up 5 bases and J gave up 5 bases, with 19 bases separating them. The CDR3 runs 16 residues. CDR3 DNA sequence: TGTGCCAGCAGCCTAAAGCTCTCGGACACTAACAATGAGCAGTTCTTC. This sequence encodes CASSLKLSDTNNEQFF.

This clone has just one count. This chain connects TRBV19 to TRBJ1-5; D is possibly TRBD1 (6 bases). CDR3 length: 15 amino acids. Trimming removed 1 base at V and 6 bases at J, with 13 bases between. CDR1 LNHDA and CDR2 SQIVND come from the germline V gene (reference sequence). The chain's CDR3 is CASSIGGAGAQPQHF. The DNA of the CDR3 is TGTGCCAGTAGTATAGGAGGGGCAGGGGCTCAGCCCCAGCATTTT.

This chain joins TRBV9 and TRBJ2-7, with D possibly TRBD1 on 6 matching bases. CDR3 length: 14 residues. In germline, CDR1 is SGDLS, CDR2 YYNGEE. Trimming took 3 bases from V and 0 from J, leaving 10 bases between them. CDR3 protein: CASSEDSSSYEQYF. The CDR3, as DNA: TGTGCCAGCAGCGAGGACAGCAGCTCCTACGAGCAGTACTTC.

This chain links TRBV4-1 with TRBJ2-2; no definite D call. The V gene's germline CDR1 is MGHRA and CDR2 YSYEKL. With 1 base removed from V and 1 base from J, the gap between germline ends came to 10 bases. The CDR3 extends over 16 amino acids. The DNA for the CDR3 is TGCGCCAGCAGCCAAGGACGCATTTGGAACACCGGGGAGCTGTTTTTT. Translating it yields CASSQGRIWNTGELFF.

The rearrangement links TRBV30 to TRBJ2-1, with D hard to call. Germline V CDR1 and CDR2: GTSNPN, SVGIG (reference sequence). V was trimmed by 4 bases and J by 8 bases, leaving 12 bases between them. This CDR3 has 12 amino acids. CDR3 residues: CAWTPRQDEQFF. CDR3 coding DNA: TGTGCCTGGACCCCCCGGCAAGATGAGCAGTTCTTC.

The V call is TRBV23-1, the J call TRBJ2-1; D ambiguous. TRBV23-1 has ORF status, its function being uncertain. This CDR3 has 14 residues. With 0 bases removed from V and 8 bases from J, the gap between germline ends came to 11 bases. The CDR3 spells CASSQSWQLHEQFF. The CDR3 DNA follows: TGCGCCAGCAGTCAATCGTGGCAGCTTCATGAGCAGTTCTTC.

The V gene is TRBV7-2, the J gene TRBJ2-1; D is ambiguous. The CDR3 contains 14 residues. Germline V CDR1 and CDR2: SGHTA, FQGNSA. V dropped 8 bases and J dropped 0 bases, with 11 bases sitting between them. CDR3 loop: CASAPRFSYNEQFF. In DNA form, the CDR3 reads TGTGCCAGCGCTCCCCGTTTCTCCTACAATGAGCAGTTCTTC.

The CDR3 DNA follows: TGTGCCTGGAGCCTAGCGGTGAACACCGGGGAGCTGTTTTTT. This gives the protein CAWSLAVNTGELFF. The chain has TRBV30 and TRBJ2-2; TRBD2 matches at 7 bases. The CDR3 contains 14 residues. With V trimmed by 3 bases and J by 1 base, 2 bases remained unmatched. CDR1 is GTSNPN, CDR2 SVGIG, per germline (reference sequence).

The chain uses TRBV10-3 and TRBJ2-5; D gene uncertain. CDR1 and CDR2 (germline): ENHRY, SYGVKD. The CDR3 length is 11 residues. The V end lost 2 bases, the J end lost 5 bases, and 3 bases lay between the germline ends. CDR3 amino acids: CAISEGETQYF. CDR3 nucleotides: TGTGCCATCAGTGAGGGGGAGACCCAGTACTTC.

The chain joins TRBV4-3 to TRBJ1-4; TRBD1 agrees at 9 bases. J was trimmed by 4 bases and V by 0 bases; bases with no gene match: 3. The V gene's germline CDR1 is LGHNA and CDR2 YSLEER. CDR3 length: 16 amino acids. Here the CDR3 reads CASSQDPGQGNEKLFF. The CDR3 DNA follows: TGCGCCAGCAGCCAAGACCCGGGACAGGGTAATGAAAAACTGTTTTTT.

The chain couples TRBV18 to TRBJ1-3; weak D call: TRBD1 (6 bases). The V gene's germline CDR1 is KGHSH and CDR2 LQKENI. The V end lost 3 bases, the J end lost 0 bases, and 12 bases lay between the germline ends. This CDR3 comprises 16 residues. The CDR3 DNA is TGTGCCAGCTCACCCGACAGGCAATACTCTGGAAACACCATATATTTT. This translates into CASSPDRQYSGNTIYF.

The DNA for the CDR3 is TGTGCCAGCTCACAGGCTAGCGGGAGTTACGAGCAGTACTTC. It yields the protein CASSQASGSYEQYF. V is TRBV18 and J is TRBJ2-7; 10 nucleotides line up with TRBD2. The V and J ends lost 4 bases and 4 bases, in that order; junction bases with no gene match: 4. The V gene's germline CDR1 is KGHSH and CDR2 LQKENI. The CDR3 consists of 14 residues.